The present T cell receptor (beta chain) was sequenced within a study of blood T cell repertoires in COVID-19. Using immunoSEQ multiplex PCR, the repertoire was profiled, and TCRdb retains in-frame clones only, with some absent. This sample yields about 140,000 clones, of which approximately 90% are seen a single time; 2.5% to 3% belongs to the top ten. CDR1 and CDR2 (germline): SNHLY, FYNNEI. V lost 4 bases and J lost 0; bases outside the gene matches: 3. The CDR3 totals 15 residues. Material for sequencing was peripheral blood. This chain joins TRBV2 and TRBJ2-4; 7 nucleotides match TRBD1. The receptor comes from a human donor with COVID-19, enrolled during active disease. The donor label of this sample is uncertain. CDR3 loop: CASSGGQLAKNIQYF. The CDR3 DNA reads as TGTGCCAGCAGTGGGGGACAGCTAGCCAAAAACATTCAGTACTTC.